Listed below are T cell receptor beta chains from one sample, sequenced in a study of cytomegalovirus exposure and HLA in healthy donors. This table comes from immunoSEQ multiplex PCR, and its TCRdb copy is limited to in-frame clones, with some not included. This sample yields some 200,000 clones, of which 80% are seen a single time; around 0.69% belongs to the top ten. Sequencing was performed on PBMCs. The receptors were sampled from a boy aged 5-17 years in good health and CMV-seronegative. Each CDR3 is given with its conserved first and last residue. D genes are given only for firm matches. Not every row has a clone size; where given, it reads once, few, many or a size class.

j_gene	d_gene	abundance	v_gene	CDR3nt	CDR3aa
TRBJ2-2	.	.	TRBV15	TGTGCCACCAGCAGAGACAGATACACCGGGGAGCTGTTTTTT	CATSRDRYTGELFF
TRBJ1-2	.	.	TRBV6-1	TGTGCCAGCAGCCATAGTTCGGGCTACACCTTC	CASSHSSGYTF
TRBJ1-3	TRBD1	once	TRBV7-9	TGTGCCAGCAGCGGGCTGGGACAGGGGGTATTATCTGGAAACACCATATATTTT	CASSGLGQGVLSGNTIYF
TRBJ1-1	.	.	TRBV2	TGTGCCAGCAGGCACAGGGCCGGGAACACTGAAGCTTTCTTT	CASRHRAGNTEAFF
TRBJ2-2	TRBD2	few	TRBV29-1	TGCAGCGTTGAAAGGCGGGAGGGCCGGGACGGGGAGCTGTTTTTT	CSVERREGRDGELFF
TRBJ2-7	.	.	TRBV30	TGTGCCTGGAGTTCCGGACACTACTACGAGCAGTACTTC	CAWSSGHYYEQYF
TRBJ1-1	TRBD1	.	TRBV18	TGTGCCAGCTCACCAAGGGCTCTGACAGGGGTCGACACTGAAGCTTTCTTT	CASSPRALTGVDTEAFF
TRBJ1-4	.	.	TRBV29-1	TGCAGCGTTGAAGATCTCGGTCGGGGAAAACTGTTTTTT	CSVEDLGRGKLFF
TRBJ2-4	.	.	TRBV30	TGTGCCTGGAGTTACATGGGCGTCACCACCAAAAACATTCAGTACTTC	CAWSYMGVTTKNIQYF
TRBJ2-1	TRBD1	.	TRBV19	TGTGCCAGTAGTATACTCCGGGACAGGGGGAGTGAACAGTTCTTC	CASSILRDRGSEQFF
TRBJ2-7	.	.	TRBV7-9	TGTGCCAGCAGCCAGAGGGAAGGACAGCTCTTCTACGAGCAGTACTTC	CASSQREGQLFYEQYF
TRBJ2-2	.	.	TRBV14	TGTGCCAGCAGCCAAGTACGGACCGGGGAGCTGTTTTTT	CASSQVRTGELFF
TRBJ1-5	.	.	TRBV12-5	TGTGCTAGTGGCCCCTATAGCAATCAGCCCCAGCATTTT	CASGPYSNQPQHF
TRBJ1-2	TRBD1	.	TRBV7-9	TGTGCCAGCAGCTTGACGACAGGGACAGGTCGAGGCTACACCTTC	CASSLTTGTGRGYTF
TRBJ1-1	TRBD1	few	TRBV5-1	TGCGCCAGCGACCTCGGACAGGGCGGGACTGAAGCTTTCTTT	CASDLGQGGTEAFF
TRBJ1-2	TRBD1	.	TRBV29-1	TGCAGCGATCGGACAGGGGGTGGCGGTGGCTACACCTTC	CSDRTGGGGGYTF
TRBJ2-7	TRBD1	.	TRBV5-1	TGCGCCAGCAGCCTCCCGGGGACAGGGCACGAGCAGTACTTC	CASSLPGTGHEQYF
TRBJ1-2	.	.	TRBV19	TGTGCCAGTAGTCCTCTTACTTATGGCTACACCTTC	CASSPLTYGYTF